The T cell receptor beta chain described here comes from a study of human T cells and chemical hapten exposure. TCRdb fed the RACE reads into MiXCR, producing one record per CDR3 protein. The sample shows 50,000 to 70,000 distinct CDR3 sequences, 9.5% to 15% of them seen only once. The V gene lost 6 bases and the J gene lost 0 bases, with 6 bases spanning the gap. The CDR3 has 11 amino acids. Germline V lookup: CDR1 DFQATT, CDR2 SNEGSKA (reference sequence). Time point here: patch test 3, about 24 weeks after DPC sensitization. The sample's treatment: therapeutic diphenylcyclopropenone sensitization with weekly scalp DPC.

The sequencing here drew on whole blood, taken in connection with sensitization to the hapten diphenylcyclopropenone (DPC). V is TRBV20-1 and J is TRBJ2-7; D not certain. This receptor was taken from a man aged 25 to 40 with alopecia areata. Some clones in this sample may be carry-over from other donors' samples. CDR3 bases: TGCAGTGCCCAGACCTCCTACGAGCAGTACTTC. Residues: CSAQTSYEQYF.